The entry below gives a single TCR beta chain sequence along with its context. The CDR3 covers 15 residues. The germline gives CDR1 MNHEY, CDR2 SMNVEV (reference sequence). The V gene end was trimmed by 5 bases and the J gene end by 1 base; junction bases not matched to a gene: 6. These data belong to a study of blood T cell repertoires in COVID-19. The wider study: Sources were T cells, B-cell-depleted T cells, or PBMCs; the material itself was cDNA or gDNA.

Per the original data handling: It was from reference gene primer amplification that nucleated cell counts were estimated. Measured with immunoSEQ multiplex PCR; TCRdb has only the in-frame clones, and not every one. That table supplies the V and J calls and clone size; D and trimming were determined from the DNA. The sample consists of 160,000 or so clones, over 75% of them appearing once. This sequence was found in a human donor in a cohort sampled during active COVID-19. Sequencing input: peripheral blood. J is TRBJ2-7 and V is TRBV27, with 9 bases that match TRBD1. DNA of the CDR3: TGTGCCAGCAGTCCCCCCGGGACAGGGTCCTACGAGCAGTACTTC. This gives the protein CASSPPGTGSYEQYF.